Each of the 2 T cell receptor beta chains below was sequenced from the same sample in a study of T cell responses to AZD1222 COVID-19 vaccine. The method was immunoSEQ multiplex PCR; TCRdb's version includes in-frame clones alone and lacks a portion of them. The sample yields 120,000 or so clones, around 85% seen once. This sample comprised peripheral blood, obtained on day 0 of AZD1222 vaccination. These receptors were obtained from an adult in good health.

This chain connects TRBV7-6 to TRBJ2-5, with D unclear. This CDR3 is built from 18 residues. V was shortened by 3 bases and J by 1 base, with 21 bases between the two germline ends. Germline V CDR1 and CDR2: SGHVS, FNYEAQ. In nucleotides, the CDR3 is TGTGCCAGCAGCTTCTCTATCGAAAATGGGCGCCCCCAAGAGACCCAGTACTTC. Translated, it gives CASSFSIENGRPQETQYF. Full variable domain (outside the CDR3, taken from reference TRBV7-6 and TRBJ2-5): GAGVSQSPRYKVTKRGQDVALRCDPISGHVSLYWYRQALGQGPEFLTYFNYEAQQDKSGLPNDRFSAERPEGSISTLTIQRTEQRDSAMYRCASSFSIENGRPQETQYFGPGTRLLVL.

CDR3 DNA sequence: TGTGCCACCAGCAGGGGTAGGGCCACAGATACGCAGTATTTT. Translating it yields CATSRGRATDTQYF. The chain joins TRBV15 to TRBJ2-3; D is ambiguous. The V end was cut by 3 bases, the J end by 2 bases, with 9 bases between. Germline CDR1 LNHNV, CDR2 YYDKDF (reference sequence). The CDR3 contains 14 residues.